These T cell receptor beta chains were read from a single sample in a study of post-analysis software for immune sequencing data. TCRdb reanalysed the PCR reads using MiXCR and keeps one entry per CDR3 protein. The table lists roughly 650,000 distinct CDR3 sequences, 59% of them singletons. Source material: blood. The origin of the receptors is a girl aged 2 to 9 with multiple sclerosis. Each CDR3 is given with its conserved first and last residue. The order of the fields is V gene, J gene, D gene, clone size, CDR3 DNA, CDR3 protein. The D gene is left open where the match is weak. The size entry is marked missing in some rows and otherwise reads once, few, many or a size class.

TRBV20-1	TRBJ1-5	.	.	TGCAGTGCTAGAGCCCCTGAGAGGGATCAGCCCCAGCATTTT	CSARAPERDQPQHF
TRBV3-1	TRBJ2-2	TRBD1	.	TGTGCCAGCAGCCGGACAGGGGGTAACACCGGGGAGCTGTTTTTT	CASSRTGGNTGELFF
TRBV5-6	TRBJ1-6	TRBD1	few	TGTGCCAGCAGCGACGGGACAGGGAATTCACCCCTCCACTTT	CASSDGTGNSPLHF
TRBV7-9	TRBJ2-5	TRBD2	once	TGTGCCAGCAGCGGGGGACTAGCGGGGAACCACCAAGAGACCCAGTACTTC	CASSGGLAGNHQETQYF
TRBV29-1	TRBJ2-7	TRBD1	.	TGCAGCGTTCTCCCGGGACAGCCCGACCCCTACGAGCAGTACTTC	CSVLPGQPDPYEQYF
TRBV29-1	TRBJ2-3	.	.	TGCAGCGTTGACGGCACAGATACGCAGTATTTT	CSVDGTDTQYF
TRBV29-1	TRBJ2-1	TRBD2	few	TGCAGCGTCACTAGCGACTACAATGAGCAGTTCTTC	CSVTSDYNEQFF
TRBV15	TRBJ2-1	TRBD2	.	TGTGCCACCAGCAGATACGGACTAGCGGGAGGGCCGATATCCTACAATGAGCAGTTCTTC	CATSRYGLAGGPISYNEQFF
TRBV15	TRBJ2-3	.	.	TGTGCCACCAGCAGAGATGGGGGTGGAACAGATACGCAGTATTTT	CATSRDGGGTDTQYF
TRBV20-1	TRBJ1-2	TRBD1	.	TGCAGTGCTAGAGGACAGGGAGAGGCTGGCTACACCTTC	CSARGQGEAGYTF
TRBV20-1	TRBJ2-5	TRBD1	.	TGCAGTGCCGAACAGGGGGCGATTGTGGAGACCCAGTACTTC	CSAEQGAIVETQYF
TRBV5-1	TRBJ2-1	TRBD2	many	TGTGCCAGCAGCTTAGTAGCGGGGGGGTACAATGAGCAGTTCTTC	CASSLVAGGYNEQFF
TRBV20-1	TRBJ2-3	.	few	TGCAGTGCTAGGGAGGGATCCGATACGCAGTATTTT	CSAREGSDTQYF
TRBV6-2/TRBV6-3	TRBJ2-7	.	.	TGTGCCAGCACCACCCAGGGGAAATACGAGCAGTACTTC	CASTTQGKYEQYF
TRBV7-2	TRBJ2-5	.	.	TGTGCCAGCAGCTTTGGGGGTTCTAGCTCCTACGGGCAGTACTTC	CASSFGGSSSYGQYF
TRBV28	TRBJ1-5	.	.	TGTGCCAGCAGTTTAAGGGCAGGGCCCAGCAATCAGCCCCAGCATTTT	CASSLRAGPSNQPQHF
TRBV7-9	TRBJ1-2	TRBD1	.	TGTGCCAGCAGCTTAGGGGACAGCGGCGGCGGCTACACCTTC	CASSLGDSGGGYTF
TRBV6-5	TRBJ2-7	.	.	TGTGCCAGCAGTTCCCCAATCTACGAGCAGTACTTC	CASSSPIYEQYF
TRBV29-1	TRBJ1-1	TRBD1	.	TGCAGCGGAGGACAGGGTATGTACACTGAAGCTTTCTTT	CSGGQGMYTEAFF
TRBV7-9	TRBJ2-5	.	.	TGTGCCAGCAGCTCCCGACTAACCCAAGAGACCCAGTACTTC	CASSSRLTQETQYF
TRBV12-3/TRBV12-4	TRBJ2-7	.	.	TGTGCCAGCAGCCAGGACCCTATCGAGCAGTACTTC	CASSQDPIEQYF
TRBV20-1	TRBJ2-7	.	.	TGCAGTCCGAACGAGCAGTACTTC	CSPNEQYF
TRBV6-5	TRBJ2-7	.	.	TGTGCCAGCAGTTACGTTTCGGACGCCTACGAGCAGTACTTC	CASSYVSDAYEQYF
TRBV29-1	TRBJ2-5	TRBD1	few	TGCAGCGTGGACAGGGGGCGCGGAGAGACCCAGTACTTC	CSVDRGRGETQYF
TRBV20-1	TRBJ2-5	TRBD2	.	TGCAGTGCTAGTTTGGCGGGGGGAAATAAAGAGACCCAGTACTTC	CSASLAGGNKETQYF
TRBV29-1	TRBJ2-7	TRBD2	.	TGCAGCGTTGAGGCCCTAGCGGGGCTCTCCTACGAGCAGTACTTC	CSVEALAGLSYEQYF
TRBV20-1	TRBJ2-4	TRBD2	.	TGCAGTGCTAGCGTTTTAGCGGGAAAAGAAGCCAAAAACATTCAGTACTTC	CSASVLAGKEAKNIQYF
TRBV10-2	TRBJ2-7	TRBD1	few	TGCGCCAGCAGTCAATCCGGGACAGGGGTCCACGAGCAGTACTTC	CASSQSGTGVHEQYF
TRBV12-3/TRBV12-4	TRBJ2-1	TRBD2	.	TGTGCCAGCAGTTTAGCGGTTAGCGGGAGGGCCCATGAGCAGTTCTTC	CASSLAVSGRAHEQFF
TRBV20-1	TRBJ2-5	TRBD2	.	TGCAGTGCTCCGTCCGGGACTAGCGGGACATTGTACCAAGAGACCCAGTACTTC	CSAPSGTSGTLYQETQYF
TRBV11-2	TRBJ2-7	TRBD1	.	TGTGCCAGCAGGGGGGCTAGGGGGCCCTACGAGCAGTACTTC	CASRGARGPYEQYF
TRBV21-1	TRBJ2-7	.	.	TGTGCCAGCAGCAAAGACAACAGGCGCCACGAGCAGTACTTC	CASSKDNRRHEQYF
TRBV12-3/TRBV12-4	TRBJ2-7	.	once	TGTGCCAGCAGTCGATCCGGGACCCTGGGCGGCTGCGAGCAGTACTTC	CASSRSGTLGGCEQYF
TRBV15	TRBJ2-7	TRBD2	few	TGTGCCACCAGCAGAGATCAGGGACTATACGTCTACGAGCAGTACTTC	CATSRDQGLYVYEQYF
TRBV7-9	TRBJ2-1	TRBD1	.	TGTGCCAGCAGCCGCCCCGGGACAGGGTCCGCTGAGCAGTTCTTC	CASSRPGTGSAEQFF
TRBV6-5	TRBJ2-1	.	.	TGTGCCAGCAGTTTGCACCTAGGGCAGTTCTTC	CASSLHLGQFF
TRBV5-1	TRBJ2-1	TRBD2	once	TGCGCCAGCAGGGTGACACCGGGACTAGCGGACAATGAGCAGTTCTTC	CASRVTPGLADNEQFF
TRBV20-1	TRBJ2-7	TRBD2	.	TGCAGTGCTATAAGTTCAAGCGGGAGATACGAGCAGTACTTC	CSAISSSGRYEQYF
TRBV18	TRBJ2-1	TRBD1	.	TGTGCCAGCTCACCCCTGGGACAGGGTCTCTACAATGAGCAGTTCTTC	CASSPLGQGLYNEQFF
TRBV5-6	TRBJ2-7	TRBD2	few	TGTGCCAGCAGCCCGGGACTAGCGGGAGTGTCCCAGTACTTC	CASSPGLAGVSQYF
TRBV7-8	TRBJ2-1	TRBD2	.	TGTGCCAGCAACTCCGGGACTAGAGGGGATGAGCAGTTCTTC	CASNSGTRGDEQFF
TRBV20-1	TRBJ2-1	.	.	TGCAGTGCTAGAGATCCAACGGGACTGGAGCAGTTCTTC	CSARDPTGLEQFF
TRBV2	TRBJ2-1	TRBD2	.	TGTGCCAGCAGTGAACGAGCGGGGAGGCAGTTCTTC	CASSERAGRQFF